This note documents a single T cell receptor (beta chain) sequence. The length of the CDR3 is 15 residues. Germline CDR1 GTSNPN, CDR2 SVGIG (reference sequence). This sample is part of a study of cytomegalovirus exposure and HLA in healthy donors. In the PCR, 60 Vbeta and 13 Jbeta primers were used. Sequencing used immunoSEQ multiplex PCR; TCRdb keeps in-frame clones, though not all of them. Here the sample spans approximately 70,000 clones, around 81% being singletons. This chain uses TRBV30 with TRBJ2-5; D might be TRBD2 (6 bases). The J call may be faulty, since TRBJ2-7 better matches the DNA end. The TCR originated in a man aged 45-65 years in good health and CMV-seronegative. Sequences were obtained from PBMCs. The CDR3 DNA is TGTGCCTGGAGTCGATCCGGGAGTATCATCCGCGAGCAGTACTTC. As protein: CAWSRSGSIIREQYF.